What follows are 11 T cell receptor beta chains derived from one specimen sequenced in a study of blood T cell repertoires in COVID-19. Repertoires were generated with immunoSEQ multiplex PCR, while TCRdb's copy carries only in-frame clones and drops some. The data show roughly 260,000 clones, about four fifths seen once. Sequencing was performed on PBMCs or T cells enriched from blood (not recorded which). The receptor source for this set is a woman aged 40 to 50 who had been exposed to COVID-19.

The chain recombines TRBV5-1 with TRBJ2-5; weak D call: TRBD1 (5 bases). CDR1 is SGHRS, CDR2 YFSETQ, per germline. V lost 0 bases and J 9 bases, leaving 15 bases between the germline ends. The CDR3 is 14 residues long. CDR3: CASSLDRPEGAQYF. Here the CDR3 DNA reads TGCGCCAGCAGCTTGGATAGACCCGAAGGGGCCCAGTACTTC.

In DNA form, the CDR3 reads TGTGCCAGCAGCATTTACACCGGGACAGGGGGCTCTAATGAGCAGTTCTTC. Protein product: CASSIYTGTGGSNEQFF. This rearrangement joins TRBV11-3 to TRBJ2-1; 12 bases match TRBD1. V lost 5 bases, J lost 7 bases, and 12 bases stayed unmatched. The germline CDR1 and CDR2 sequences are SGHNT and YENEEA. The CDR3 length is 17 residues. Drawing the rest from reference TRBV11-3 and TRBJ2-1, the complete variable domain is EAGVVQSPRYKIIEKKQPVAFWCNPISGHNTLYWYLQNLGQGPELLIRYENEEAVDDSQLPKDRFSAERLKGVDSTLKIQPAELGDSAVYLCASSIYTGTGGSNEQFFGPGTRLTVL.

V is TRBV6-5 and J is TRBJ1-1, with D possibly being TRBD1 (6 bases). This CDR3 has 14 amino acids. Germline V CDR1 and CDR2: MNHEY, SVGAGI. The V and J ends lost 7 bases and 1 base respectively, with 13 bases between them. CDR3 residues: CASITGTGNTEAFF. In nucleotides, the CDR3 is TGTGCCAGCATTACAGGGACGGGGAACACTGAAGCTTTCTTT.

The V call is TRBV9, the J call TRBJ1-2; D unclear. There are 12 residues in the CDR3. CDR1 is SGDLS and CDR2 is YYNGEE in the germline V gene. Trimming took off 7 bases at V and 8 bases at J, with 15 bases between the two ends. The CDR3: CASGLGDRGYTF. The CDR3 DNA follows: TGTGCCAGCGGTTTGGGAGATCGCGGCTACACCTTC.

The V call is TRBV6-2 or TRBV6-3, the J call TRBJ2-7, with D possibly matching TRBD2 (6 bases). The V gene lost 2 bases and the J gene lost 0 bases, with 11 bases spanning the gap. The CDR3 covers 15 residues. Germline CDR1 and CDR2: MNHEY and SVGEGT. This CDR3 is CASSYMEGLSYEQYF. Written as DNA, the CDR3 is TGTGCCAGCAGTTACATGGAGGGCCTCTCCTACGAGCAGTACTTC.

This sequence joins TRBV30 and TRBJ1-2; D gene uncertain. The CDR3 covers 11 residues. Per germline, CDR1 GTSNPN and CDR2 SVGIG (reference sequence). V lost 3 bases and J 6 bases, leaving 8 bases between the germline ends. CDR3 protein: CAWRQTDGYTF. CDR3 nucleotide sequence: TGTGCCTGGAGACAGACGGATGGCTACACCTTC.

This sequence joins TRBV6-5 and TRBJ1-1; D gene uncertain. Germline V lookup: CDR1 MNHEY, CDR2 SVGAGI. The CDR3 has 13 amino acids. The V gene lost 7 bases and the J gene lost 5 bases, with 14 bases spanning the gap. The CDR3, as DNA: TGTGCCAGCACAGACCCTCCGAGGACTGAAGCTTTCTTT. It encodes CASTDPPRTEAFF.

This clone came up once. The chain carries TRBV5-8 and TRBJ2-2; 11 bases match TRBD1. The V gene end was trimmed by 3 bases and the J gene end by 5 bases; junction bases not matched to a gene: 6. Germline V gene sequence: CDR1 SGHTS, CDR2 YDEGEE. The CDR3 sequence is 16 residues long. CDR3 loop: CASSWTGGVWTGELFF. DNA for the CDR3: TGTGCCAGCAGCTGGACAGGGGGCGTGTGGACCGGGGAGCTGTTTTTT.

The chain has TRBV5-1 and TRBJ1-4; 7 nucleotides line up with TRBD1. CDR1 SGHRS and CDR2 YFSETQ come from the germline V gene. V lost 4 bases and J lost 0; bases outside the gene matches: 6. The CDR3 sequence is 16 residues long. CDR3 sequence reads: CASSNTGDTTNEKLFF. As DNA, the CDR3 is TGCGCCAGCAGCAACACAGGGGACACAACTAATGAAAAACTGTTTTTT.

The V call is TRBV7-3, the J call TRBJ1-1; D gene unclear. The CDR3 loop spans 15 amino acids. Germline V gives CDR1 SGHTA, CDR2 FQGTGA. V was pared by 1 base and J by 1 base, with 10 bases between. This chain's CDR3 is CASSLSPQSNTEAFF. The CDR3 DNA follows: TGTGCCAGCAGCTTAAGCCCTCAGTCGAACACTGAAGCTTTCTTT.

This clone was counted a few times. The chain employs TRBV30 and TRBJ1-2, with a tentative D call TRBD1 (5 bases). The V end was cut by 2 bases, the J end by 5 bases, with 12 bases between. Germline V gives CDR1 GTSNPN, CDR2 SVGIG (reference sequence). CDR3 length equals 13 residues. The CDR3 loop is CAWSPGEKYGYTF. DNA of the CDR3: TGTGCCTGGAGTCCGGGGGAAAAGTATGGCTACACCTTC.